This T cell receptor beta chain was observed in a study of chemoradiotherapy in HPV16-positive cancers. The wider study: Candidate HPV-specific T-cell clones and common TCR motifs came from functional assays in a couple of HPV16-positive patients.

Study-level results: Functional assays defining HPV-specific T cells used only a couple of HPV16-positive patients. Candidate HPV-specific clones and E7-related TCR motifs grew in tumor during treatment.

Data came from immunoSEQ multiplex PCR; TCRdb stores just in-frame clones and leaves some out. The sample has around 25,000 clones, around 94% seen once. Trimming took 2 bases from V and 4 from J; bases not matched to a gene: 9. The germline gives CDR1 SGDLS, CDR2 YYNGEE. The CDR3 covers 16 residues. As to this clone: Its antigen is unknown.

This TCR derives from a human donor with HPV-associated anogenital cancer. The chain carries TRBV9 and TRBJ2-1; 7 bases map to TRBD1. The sequences come from blood, collected from a patient who underwent chemoradiotherapy. The CDR3 reads CASSVYTGQLYNEQFF. CDR3 coding DNA: TGTGCCAGCAGCGTCTACACGGGACAGCTGTACAATGAGCAGTTCTTC. Full variable domain (missing parts from reference TRBV9 and TRBJ2-1): DSGVTQTPKHLITATGQRVTLRCSPRSGDLSVYWYQQSLDQGLQFLIQYYNGEERAKGNILERFSAQQFPDLHSELNLSSLELGDSALYFCASSVYTGQLYNEQFFGPGTRLTVL.